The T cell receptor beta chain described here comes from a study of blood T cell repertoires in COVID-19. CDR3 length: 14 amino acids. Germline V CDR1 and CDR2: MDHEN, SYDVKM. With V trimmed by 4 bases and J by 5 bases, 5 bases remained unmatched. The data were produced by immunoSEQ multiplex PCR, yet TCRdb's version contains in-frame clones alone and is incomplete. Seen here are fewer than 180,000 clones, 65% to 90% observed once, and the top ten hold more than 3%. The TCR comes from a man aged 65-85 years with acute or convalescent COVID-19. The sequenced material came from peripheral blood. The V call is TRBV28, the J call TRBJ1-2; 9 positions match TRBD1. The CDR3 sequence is CASSYSGQGYGYTF. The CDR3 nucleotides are TGTGCCAGCAGTTACTCGGGACAGGGATATGGCTACACCTTC.